The source of this TCR beta chain is a study of CD8 T cells in ankylosing spondylitis. Broader study findings: Disease-linked clones, CD8+, were relatively rare in peripheral blood.

In regard to this clonotype: The antigen is not known.

TCRdb reprocessed the 5' RACE reads with MiXCR, giving one entry per CDR3 protein. The sample lists 250,000 to 300,000 distinct CDR3 sequences, around 19% occurring once. The germline V gene has CDR1 MNHNY and CDR2 SVGAGI (reference sequence). This CDR3 region has 13 residues. Trimming shortened V by 6 bases and J by 3 bases, and 12 bases separated the two germline ends. Sequencing was carried out using blood, either unsorted or a sorted T cell fraction (not recorded which). The chain is built from TRBV6-6 and TRBJ2-7, with D maybe TRBD1 (6 bases). The receptor was derived from a male donor with ankylosing spondylitis or in good health (not recorded which). CDR3: CASRQGSNYEQYV. The CDR3 DNA reads TGTGCCAGCAGACAGGGTTCGAACTACGAGCAGTACGTC.